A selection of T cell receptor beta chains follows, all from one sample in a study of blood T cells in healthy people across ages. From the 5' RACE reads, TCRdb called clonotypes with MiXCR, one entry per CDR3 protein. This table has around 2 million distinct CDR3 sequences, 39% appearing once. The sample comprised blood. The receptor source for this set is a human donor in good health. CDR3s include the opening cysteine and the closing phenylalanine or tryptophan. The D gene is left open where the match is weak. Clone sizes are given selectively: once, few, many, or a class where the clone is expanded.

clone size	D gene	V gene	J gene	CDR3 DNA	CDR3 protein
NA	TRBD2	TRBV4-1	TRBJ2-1	TGCGCCAGCAGCCAAGTCCGATCCGGACTAGAAACAAGGGATGAGCAGTTCTTC	CASSQVRSGLETRDEQFF
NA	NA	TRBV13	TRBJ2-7	TGTGCCAGCAGCTTGTATCTAGTGGGGGCCACACCCTACGAGCAGTACTTC	CASSLYLVGATPYEQYF
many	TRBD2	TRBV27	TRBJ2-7	TGTGCCAGCAGCGGGACTAGCGGTACCTACGAGCAGTACTTC	CASSGTSGTYEQYF
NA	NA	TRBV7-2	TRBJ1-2	TGTGCCAGCAGCTTAGAGCTGGGGAACGGCTACACCTTC	CASSLELGNGYTF
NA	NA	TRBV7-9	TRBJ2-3	TGTGCCAGCAGCTACACAGTTCCCACAGATACGCAGTATTTT	CASSYTVPTDTQYF
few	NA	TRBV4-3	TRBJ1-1	TGCGCCAGCAGCCAAGTAGTCGGGGGCACTGAAGCTTTCTTT	CASSQVVGGTEAFF
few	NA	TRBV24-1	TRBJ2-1	TGTGCCACCAGTGAACGAGACAGGTATCTCAATGAGCAGTTCTTC	CATSERDRYLNEQFF
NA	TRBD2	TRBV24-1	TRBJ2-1	TGTGCCACCAGGCGGGGGGCGGACAATGAGCAGTTCTTC	CATRRGADNEQFF
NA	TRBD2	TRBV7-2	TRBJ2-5	TGTGCCAGCAGCTTAACATCTAGCGGGGGGGCTGAACAAGAGACCCAGTACTTC	CASSLTSSGGAEQETQYF
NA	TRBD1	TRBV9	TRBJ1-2	TGTGCCAGCAGCGTAGACTTGACAGGGGGCATCTATGGCTACACCTTC	CASSVDLTGGIYGYTF